These T cell receptor beta chains were read from a single sample in a study of identifying expanded T cells in peripheral blood. Only in-frame clones appear in the TCRdb table, and some are missing; sequencing was by immunoSEQ multiplex PCR. The sample holds 75,000 to 95,000 clones, about 90% seen once. The sequenced sample was blood. The receptor source for this set is a person aged 18 to 75 in good health. Each CDR3 is given with its conserved first and last residue. A D gene is named only where the DNA matches it firmly. Where a row states a size, it is once, few, many or the class of an expanded clone; other rows omit it.

D gene: NA; clone size: once; J gene: TRBJ1-4; V gene: TRBV7-8; CDR3 protein: CASSLQGTNEKLFF; CDR3 DNA: TGTGCCAGCAGCTTACAGGGGACTAATGAAAAACTGTTTTTT
D gene: NA; clone size: once; J gene: TRBJ1-5; V gene: TRBV6-1; CDR3 protein: CASTLSGNQPQHF; CDR3 DNA: TGTGCCAGCACCCTTAGCGGCAATCAGCCCCAGCATTTT
D gene: NA; clone size: NA; J gene: TRBJ1-2; V gene: TRBV7-8; CDR3 protein: CASSLVAPAGMGYTF; CDR3 DNA: TGTGCCAGCAGCTTAGTGGCCCCGGCGGGAATGGGCTACACCTTC
D gene: TRBD1; clone size: few; J gene: TRBJ2-3; V gene: TRBV7-6; CDR3 protein: CASRQGMIRQTDTQYF; CDR3 DNA: TGTGCCAGCCGACAGGGGATGATAAGACAAACAGATACGCAGTATTTT
D gene: TRBD1; clone size: NA; J gene: TRBJ1-1; V gene: TRBV5-1; CDR3 protein: CASRRDSTMNTEAFF; CDR3 DNA: TGCGCCAGCAGGCGGGACAGCACAATGAACACTGAAGCTTTCTTT
D gene: TRBD1; clone size: NA; J gene: TRBJ1-1; V gene: TRBV9; CDR3 protein: CASSALTGDTEAFF; CDR3 DNA: TGTGCCAGCAGCGCACTTACAGGGGACACTGAAGCTTTCTTT
D gene: NA; clone size: few; J gene: TRBJ1-2; V gene: TRBV4-1; CDR3 protein: CASSQALPGVGGYTF; CDR3 DNA: TGCGCCAGCAGCCAAGCGTTGCCAGGGGTAGGTGGCTACACCTTC
D gene: NA; clone size: NA; J gene: TRBJ2-7; V gene: TRBV6-1; CDR3 protein: CASTLDPSSIERQYF; CDR3 DNA: TGTGCCAGCACTCTAGACCCATCATCTATAGAACGGCAGTACTTC
D gene: TRBD1; clone size: NA; J gene: TRBJ1-1; V gene: TRBV5-5; CDR3 protein: CASKWTGGAPEAFF; CDR3 DNA: TGTGCCAGCAAATGGACAGGGGGCGCCCCTGAAGCTTTCTTT
D gene: NA; clone size: NA; J gene: TRBJ2-5; V gene: TRBV6-5; CDR3 protein: CASSHRGWQETQYF; CDR3 DNA: TGTGCCAGCAGCCACCGCGGGTGGCAAGAGACCCAGTACTTC
D gene: TRBD2; clone size: NA; J gene: TRBJ2-7; V gene: TRBV7-9; CDR3 protein: CASSLVAGAELYEQYF; CDR3 DNA: TGTGCCAGCAGCTTGGTAGCGGGAGCGGAACTCTACGAGCAGTACTTC
D gene: NA; clone size: NA; J gene: TRBJ1-2; V gene: TRBV5-6; CDR3 protein: CASSLGGLNYGYTF; CDR3 DNA: TGTGCCAGCAGCTTGGGAGGGCTGAACTATGGCTACACCTTC
D gene: NA; clone size: NA; J gene: TRBJ1-5; V gene: TRBV6-6; CDR3 protein: CASSYPQGSGNQPQHF; CDR3 DNA: TGTGCCAGCAGTTACCCCCAGGGGAGTGGCAATCAGCCCCAGCATTTT
D gene: TRBD1; clone size: NA; J gene: TRBJ2-1; V gene: TRBV5-1; CDR3 protein: CASSVRQGGNEQFF; CDR3 DNA: TGCGCCAGCAGCGTGAGACAGGGTGGCAATGAGCAGTTCTTC
D gene: NA; clone size: once; J gene: TRBJ2-5; V gene: TRBV5-1; CDR3 protein: CASSLEGGRSETQYF; CDR3 DNA: TGCGCCAGCAGCTTAGAAGGGGGGCGTTCGGAGACCCAGTACTTC
D gene: NA; clone size: NA; J gene: TRBJ1-1; V gene: TRBV19; CDR3 protein: CASKFPLGRSGNTEAFF; CDR3 DNA: TGTGCCAGTAAGTTCCCCCTCGGGAGGTCCGGGAACACTGAAGCTTTCTTT
D gene: NA; clone size: once; J gene: TRBJ1-1; V gene: TRBV2; CDR3 protein: CASSVPTQGLMNTEAFF; CDR3 DNA: TGTGCCAGCAGTGTACCAACTCAGGGGTTGATGAACACTGAAGCTTTCTTT
D gene: NA; clone size: NA; J gene: TRBJ1-5; V gene: TRBV6-5; CDR3 protein: CARTPGGDQPQHF; CDR3 DNA: TGTGCCAGGACGCCGGGTGGGGATCAGCCCCAGCATTTT
D gene: NA; clone size: NA; J gene: TRBJ2-3; V gene: TRBV5-1; CDR3 protein: CASSRDQPSTDTQYF; CDR3 DNA: TGCGCCAGCAGCCGGGACCAACCTAGCACAGATACGCAGTATTTT
D gene: TRBD1; clone size: NA; J gene: TRBJ1-3; V gene: TRBV18; CDR3 protein: CASSPPGQGAGNTIYF; CDR3 DNA: TGTGCCAGCTCACCGCCGGGACAGGGGGCTGGAAACACCATATATTTT
D gene: NA; clone size: NA; J gene: TRBJ1-3; V gene: TRBV7-2; CDR3 protein: CASSEWGRSSSGNTIYF; CDR3 DNA: TGTGCCAGCAGCGAGTGGGGTAGGAGCAGCTCTGGAAACACCATATATTTT
D gene: NA; clone size: NA; J gene: TRBJ1-5; V gene: TRBV19; CDR3 protein: CASSIGGGPGQPQHF; CDR3 DNA: TGTGCCAGTAGTATTGGGGGGGGGCCAGGACAGCCCCAGCATTTT
D gene: TRBD1; clone size: NA; J gene: TRBJ1-2; V gene: TRBV5-4; CDR3 protein: CASSSEQGALGGYTF; CDR3 DNA: TGTGCCAGCAGTTCTGAACAGGGGGCGCTTGGGGGCTACACCTTC
D gene: NA; clone size: NA; J gene: TRBJ1-2; V gene: TRBV29-1; CDR3 protein: CSVEGGGGYTF; CDR3 DNA: TGCAGCGTTGAAGGGGGGGGAGGCTACACCTTC
D gene: NA; clone size: NA; J gene: TRBJ2-3; V gene: TRBV7-2; CDR3 protein: CASSPDTDTQYF; CDR3 DNA: TGTGCCAGCAGCCCAGACACAGATACGCAGTATTTT
D gene: NA; clone size: NA; J gene: TRBJ1-1; V gene: TRBV19; CDR3 protein: CASSILGVKPHEAFF; CDR3 DNA: TGTGCCAGTAGTATTCTTGGTGTCAAGCCCCATGAAGCTTTCTTT
D gene: NA; clone size: NA; J gene: TRBJ2-5; V gene: TRBV18; CDR3 protein: CASSPGLGVQRQETQYF; CDR3 DNA: TGTGCCAGCTCACCCGGGCTGGGAGTTCAAAGACAAGAGACCCAGTACTTC
D gene: TRBD2; clone size: NA; J gene: TRBJ2-1; V gene: TRBV10-2; CDR3 protein: CASSSGRAGEQFF; CDR3 DNA: TGCGCCAGCAGCTCGGGGAGGGCGGGTGAGCAGTTCTTC
D gene: NA; clone size: NA; J gene: TRBJ1-5; V gene: TRBV18; CDR3 protein: CASSPQGLGNQPQHF; CDR3 DNA: TGTGCCAGCTCACCACAGGGGTTGGGCAATCAGCCCCAGCATTTT
D gene: TRBD1; clone size: NA; J gene: TRBJ2-7; V gene: TRBV5-5; CDR3 protein: CASRVRLTGESYEQYF; CDR3 DNA: TGTGCCAGCAGGGTCAGATTGACAGGGGAGTCCTACGAGCAGTACTTC
D gene: TRBD1; clone size: NA; J gene: TRBJ2-5; V gene: TRBV4-1; CDR3 protein: CASSQDGTAETQYF; CDR3 DNA: TGCGCCAGCAGCCAAGACGGGACAGCGGAGACCCAGTACTTC